These 13 T cell receptor beta chains were sequenced from one sample in a study of blood T cell repertoires in COVID-19. Repertoires were generated with immunoSEQ multiplex PCR, while TCRdb's copy carries only in-frame clones and drops some. The sample carries over 200,000 clones, around 86% recorded once. The sequenced sample consisted of peripheral blood. These TCRs come from a human donor in a cohort sampled during active COVID-19.

V usage is TRBV5-4 and J usage is TRBJ2-7, with TRBD2 matching over 11 bases. V shed 5 bases and J 5 bases; nucleotides not matched to a gene: 18. Germline V gene data show CDR1 as SGHNT and CDR2 as YYREEE (reference sequence). CDR3 length equals 18 residues. The CDR3 is CASSDPESTSGSFHEQYF. The CDR3 nucleotides are TGTGCCAGCAGTGACCCGGAGTCTACTAGCGGGAGTTTCCACGAGCAGTACTTC. The whole variable domain, filled in from reference TRBV5-4 and TRBJ2-7, reads ETGVTQSPTHLIKTRGQQVTLRCSSQSGHNTVSWYQQALGQGPQFIFQYYREEENGRGNFPPRFSGLQFPNYSSELNVNALELDDSALYLCASSDPESTSGSFHEQYFGPGTRLTVT.

The chain couples TRBV9 to TRBJ1-1; D is unclear. The V end lost 0 bases, the J end lost 3 bases, and 9 bases lay between the germline ends. The germline CDR1 and CDR2 sequences are SGDLS and YYNGEE. The CDR3 runs to 14 residues. The chain's CDR3 is CASSVAGRDTEAFF. CDR3 DNA sequence: TGTGCCAGCAGCGTAGCTGGGCGGGACACTGAAGCTTTCTTT.

The chain is built from TRBV6-2 or TRBV6-3 and TRBJ2-1; TRBD2 matches 14 bases. With V trimmed by 6 bases and J by 9 bases, 10 bases remained unmatched. The CDR3 has 16 residues. Per germline, CDR1 MNHEY and CDR2 SVGEGT. This CDR3 reads CASRPTGTSGSGEQFF. The CDR3 nucleotides read TGTGCCAGCAGACCTACCGGGACTAGCGGGAGTGGTGAGCAGTTCTTC.

The chain combines TRBV4-3 with TRBJ2-1, with TRBD2 identical over 9 bases. The CDR3 is 18 amino acids. Per germline, CDR1 LGHNA and CDR2 YSLEER. V lost 0 bases, J lost 7 bases, and 13 bases stayed unmatched. The CDR3 spells CASSQDLIVVAGANEQFF. The DNA of the CDR3 is TGCGCCAGCAGCCAAGATCTAATAGTGGTAGCGGGAGCAAATGAGCAGTTCTTC.

V and J are TRBV5-1 and TRBJ2-7; 7 nucleotides agree with TRBD2. Looked up from germline, CDR1 is SGHRS and CDR2 is YFSETQ. The CDR3 has 14 amino acids. With 0 bases clipped from V and 2 bases from J, the junction kept 2 bases outside the gene matches. This CDR3 reads CASSLAGGTYEQYF. The CDR3, as DNA: TGCGCCAGCAGCTTGGCCGGGGGGACCTACGAGCAGTACTTC.

V gene TRBV28 combines with J gene TRBJ2-3; the match to TRBD2 covers 9 bases. The V gene's germline CDR1 is MDHEN and CDR2 SYDVKM. V shed 6 bases, J shed 2 bases, and the junction held 6 bases outside the gene matches. This CDR3 region has 15 residues. The CDR3 sequence is CASRSQRGVTDTQYF. Here the CDR3 DNA reads TGTGCCAGCAGGTCACAGCGGGGGGTCACAGATACGCAGTATTTT.

The sample holds one count of this clone. The chain employs TRBV18 and TRBJ1-1; D not certain. Per the germline V gene, CDR1 is KGHSH and CDR2 is LQKENI. The CDR3 extends over 15 amino acids. The V end lost 2 bases, the J end lost 0 bases, and 10 bases lay between the germline ends. CDR3 sequence reads: CASSPSANLNTEAFF. The CDR3 DNA follows: TGTGCCAGCTCACCATCCGCAAACTTGAACACTGAAGCTTTCTTT.

This clone has just a few counts. This chain connects TRBV25-1 to TRBJ2-2, with a weak D call TRBD2 (5 bases). The CDR3 is 15 amino acids. V gave up 5 bases and J gave up 3 bases, with 13 bases separating them. The germline V gene has CDR1 MGHDK and CDR2 SYGVNS. The CDR3 region is CASSYGDYHTGELFF. In nucleotides, the CDR3 is TGTGCCAGCAGTTATGGCGACTACCACACCGGGGAGCTGTTTTTT. The full variable domain, with the rest looked up from reference TRBV25-1 and TRBJ2-2, is EADIYQTPRYLVIGTGKKITLECSQTMGHDKMYWYQQDPGMELHLIHYSYGVNSTEKGDLSSESTVSRIRTEHFPLTLESARPSHTSQYLCASSYGDYHTGELFFGEGSRLTVL.

J is TRBJ1-5 and V is TRBV12-3 or TRBV12-4; no reliable D call. This CDR3 is built from 13 residues. The V end was cut by 6 bases, the J end by 3 bases, with 9 bases between. The CDR3 region is CASSRVLNQPQHF. CDR3 nucleotides: TGTGCCAGCAGCCGCGTCCTCAATCAGCCCCAGCATTTT.

The V call is TRBV6-6, the J call TRBJ1-1; D call uncertain. The CDR3 runs to 13 residues. Germline loops: CDR1 MNHNY, CDR2 SVGAGI (reference sequence). Between the trimmed V and J ends, which lost 4 bases and 2 bases, there was a span of 8 bases. The DNA of the CDR3 is TGTGCCAGCAGTTTGAGGCCAAACACTGAAGCTTTCTTT. This translates into CASSLRPNTEAFF.

This rearrangement joins TRBV19 to TRBJ1-5, with 9 bases identical to TRBD1. This CDR3 is built from 14 residues. Trimming cost V 8 bases and J 7 bases; bases outside gene matches: 9. In germline, CDR1 is LNHDA, CDR2 SQIVND (reference sequence). CDR3 amino acids: CASRGQGVPQPQHF. The CDR3 DNA follows: TGTGCCAGTCGGGGACAGGGCGTCCCACAGCCCCAGCATTTT.

The V and J genes are TRBV11-1 and TRBJ2-2; D is possibly TRBD2 (5 bases). This CDR3 is built from 14 residues. Trimming left V 5 bases short and J 2 bases short, with 9 bases between. Germline V gene data show CDR1 as SGHAT and CDR2 as FQDESV (reference sequence). CDR3 sequence (DNA): TGTGCCAGCAGCACCGGGATCAACACCGGGGAGCTGTTTTTT. Protein sequence: CASSTGINTGELFF.

This chain uses TRBV7-9 with TRBJ1-1; D is perhaps TRBD1 (6 bases). The V end lost 4 bases, the J end lost 0 bases, and 18 bases lay between the germline ends. There are 17 residues in the CDR3. The germline gives CDR1 SEHNR, CDR2 FQNEAQ (reference sequence). The CDR3 spells CASSSTGPNPMNTEAFF. DNA for the CDR3: TGTGCCAGCAGCTCGACAGGCCCGAACCCGATGAACACTGAAGCTTTCTTT.